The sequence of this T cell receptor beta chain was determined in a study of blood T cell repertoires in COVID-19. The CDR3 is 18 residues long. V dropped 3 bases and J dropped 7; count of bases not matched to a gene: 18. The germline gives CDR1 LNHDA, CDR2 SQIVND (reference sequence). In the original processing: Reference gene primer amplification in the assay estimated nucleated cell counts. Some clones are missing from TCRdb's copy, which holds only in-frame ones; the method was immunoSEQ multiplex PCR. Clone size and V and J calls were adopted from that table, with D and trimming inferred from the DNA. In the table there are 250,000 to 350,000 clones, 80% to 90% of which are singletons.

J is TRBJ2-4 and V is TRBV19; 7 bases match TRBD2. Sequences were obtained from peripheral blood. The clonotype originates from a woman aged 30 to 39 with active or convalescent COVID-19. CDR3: CASSIRVGGAGRRNIQYF. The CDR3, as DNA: TGTGCCAGTAGTATCAGGGTTGGGGGAGCGGGACGGAGGAACATTCAGTACTTC. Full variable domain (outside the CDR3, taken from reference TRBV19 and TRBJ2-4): DGGITQSPKYLFRKEGQNVTLSCEQNLNHDAMYWYRQDPGQGLRLIYYSQIVNDFQKGDIAEGYSVSREKKESFPLTVTSAQKNPTAFYLCASSIRVGGAGRRNIQYFGAGTRLSVL.